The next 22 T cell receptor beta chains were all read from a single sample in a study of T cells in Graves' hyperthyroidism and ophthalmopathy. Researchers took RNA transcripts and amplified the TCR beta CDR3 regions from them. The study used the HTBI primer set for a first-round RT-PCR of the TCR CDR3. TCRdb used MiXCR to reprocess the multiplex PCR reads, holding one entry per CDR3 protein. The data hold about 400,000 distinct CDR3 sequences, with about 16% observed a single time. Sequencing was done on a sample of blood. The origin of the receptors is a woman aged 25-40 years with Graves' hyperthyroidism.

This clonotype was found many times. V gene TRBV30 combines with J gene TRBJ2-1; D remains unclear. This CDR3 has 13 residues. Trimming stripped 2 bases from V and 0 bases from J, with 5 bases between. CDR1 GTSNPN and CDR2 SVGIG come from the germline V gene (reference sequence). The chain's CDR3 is CAWSPSSYNEQFF. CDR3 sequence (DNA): TGTGCCTGGAGTCCTAGCTCCTACAATGAGCAGTTCTTC.

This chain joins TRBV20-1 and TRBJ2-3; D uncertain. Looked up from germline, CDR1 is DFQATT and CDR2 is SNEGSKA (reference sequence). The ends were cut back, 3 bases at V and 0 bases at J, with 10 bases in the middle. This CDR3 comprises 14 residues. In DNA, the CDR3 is TGCAGTGCTAGTCCGGCGGAGAGCACAGATACGCAGTATTTT. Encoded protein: CSASPAESTDTQYF.

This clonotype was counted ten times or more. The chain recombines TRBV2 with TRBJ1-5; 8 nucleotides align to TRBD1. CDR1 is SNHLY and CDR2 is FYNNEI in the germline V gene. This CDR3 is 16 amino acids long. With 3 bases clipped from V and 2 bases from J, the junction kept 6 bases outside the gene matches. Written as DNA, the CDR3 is TGTGCCAGCAGTGATTATGCAGGGGGCGGCAATCAGCCCCAGCATTTT. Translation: CASSDYAGGGNQPQHF.

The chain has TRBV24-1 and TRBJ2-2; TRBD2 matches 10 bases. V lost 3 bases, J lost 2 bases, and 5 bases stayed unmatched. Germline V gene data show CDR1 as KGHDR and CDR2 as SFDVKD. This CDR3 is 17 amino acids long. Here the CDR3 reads CATSDPSGRVNTGELFF. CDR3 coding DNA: TGTGCCACCAGTGATCCTAGCGGGAGAGTCAACACCGGGGAGCTGTTTTTT.

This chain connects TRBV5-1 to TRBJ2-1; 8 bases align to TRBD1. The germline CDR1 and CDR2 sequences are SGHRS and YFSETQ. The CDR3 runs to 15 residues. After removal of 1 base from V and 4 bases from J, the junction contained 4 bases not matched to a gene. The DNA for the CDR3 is TGCGCCAGCAGCTTGCTTCAGGGGGCTTACAATGAGCAGTTCTTC. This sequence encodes CASSLLQGAYNEQFF. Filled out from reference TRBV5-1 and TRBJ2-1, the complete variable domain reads KAGVTQTPRYLIKTRGQQVTLSCSPISGHRSVSWYQQTPGQGLQFLFEYFSETQRNKGNFPGRFSGRQFSNSRSEMNVSTLELGDSALYLCASSLLQGAYNEQFFGPGTRLTVL.

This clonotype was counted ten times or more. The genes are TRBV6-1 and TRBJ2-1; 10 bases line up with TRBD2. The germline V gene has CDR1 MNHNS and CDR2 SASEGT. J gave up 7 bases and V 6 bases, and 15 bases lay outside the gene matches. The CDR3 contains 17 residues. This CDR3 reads CASRGASGRTWLNEQFF. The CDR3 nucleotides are TGTGCCAGCAGGGGTGCTAGCGGGAGAACTTGGTTGAATGAGCAGTTCTTC.

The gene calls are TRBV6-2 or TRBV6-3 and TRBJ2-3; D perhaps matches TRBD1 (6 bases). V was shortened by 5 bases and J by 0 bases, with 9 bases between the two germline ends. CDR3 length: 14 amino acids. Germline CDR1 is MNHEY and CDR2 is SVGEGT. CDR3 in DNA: TGTGCCAGCAGTCGGGACATTAGCACAGATACGCAGTATTTT. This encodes CASSRDISTDTQYF.

CDR3 amino acids: CASSAQLQGLNGNTIYF. The CDR3 region has the DNA TGTGCCAGCAGCGCCCAACTACAGGGCTTGAATGGAAACACCATATATTTT. The chain combines TRBV9 with TRBJ1-3; D is possibly TRBD1 (6 bases). The CDR3 sequence is 17 residues long. CDR1 and CDR2 (germline): SGDLS, YYNGEE. Trimming stripped 3 bases from V and 3 bases from J, with 19 bases between.

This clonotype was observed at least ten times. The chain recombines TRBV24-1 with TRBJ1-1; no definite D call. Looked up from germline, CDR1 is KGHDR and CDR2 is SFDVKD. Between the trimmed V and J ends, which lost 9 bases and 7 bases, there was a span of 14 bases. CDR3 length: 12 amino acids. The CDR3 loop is CATRAVTSEAFF. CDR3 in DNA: TGTGCCACCCGCGCCGTAACAAGTGAAGCTTTCTTT.

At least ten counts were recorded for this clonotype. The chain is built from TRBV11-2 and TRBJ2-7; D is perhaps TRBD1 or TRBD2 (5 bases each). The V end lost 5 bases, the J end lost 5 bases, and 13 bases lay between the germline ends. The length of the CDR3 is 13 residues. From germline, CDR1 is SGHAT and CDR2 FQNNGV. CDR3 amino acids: CASSPYWGNEQYF. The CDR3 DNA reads TGTGCCAGCAGCCCCTATTGGGGGAACGAGCAGTACTTC.

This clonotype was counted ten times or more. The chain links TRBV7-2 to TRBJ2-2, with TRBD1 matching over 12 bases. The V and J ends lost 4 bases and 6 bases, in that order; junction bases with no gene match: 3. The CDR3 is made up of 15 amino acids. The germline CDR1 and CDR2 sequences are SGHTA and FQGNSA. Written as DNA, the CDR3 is TGTGCCAGCAGCTGGGGACAGGGGGCCCCCGGGGAGCTGTTTTTT. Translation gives CASSWGQGAPGELFF.

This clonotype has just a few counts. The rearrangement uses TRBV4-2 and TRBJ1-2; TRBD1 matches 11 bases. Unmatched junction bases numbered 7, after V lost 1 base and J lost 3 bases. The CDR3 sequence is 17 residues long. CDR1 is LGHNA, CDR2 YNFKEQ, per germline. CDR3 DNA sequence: TGTGCCAGCAGCCAAGTCACCTTGGGACAGGGGGACTATGGCTACACCTTC. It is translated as CASSQVTLGQGDYGYTF.

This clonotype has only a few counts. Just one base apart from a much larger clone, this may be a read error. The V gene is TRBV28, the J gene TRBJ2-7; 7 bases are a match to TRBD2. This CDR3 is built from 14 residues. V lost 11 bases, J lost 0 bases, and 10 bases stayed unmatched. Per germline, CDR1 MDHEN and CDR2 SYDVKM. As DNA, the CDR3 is TGTGCCTGCACCCTGACGGGAGGCTCCTACGAGCAGTACTTC. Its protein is CACTLTGGSYEQYF.

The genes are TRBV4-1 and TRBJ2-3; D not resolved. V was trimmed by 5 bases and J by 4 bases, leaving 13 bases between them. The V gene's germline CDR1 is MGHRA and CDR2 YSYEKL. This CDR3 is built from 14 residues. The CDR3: CASSAGLLADTQYF. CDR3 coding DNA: TGCGCCAGCAGCGCTGGGTTACTGGCAGATACGCAGTATTTT.

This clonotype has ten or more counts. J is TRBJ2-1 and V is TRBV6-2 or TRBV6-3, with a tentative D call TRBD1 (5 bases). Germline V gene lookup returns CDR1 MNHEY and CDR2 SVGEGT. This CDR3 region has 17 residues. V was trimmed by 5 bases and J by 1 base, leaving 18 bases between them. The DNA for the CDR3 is TGTGCCAGCAGTGCTCACTCTATCGACAGATCCTACAATGAGCAGTTCTTC. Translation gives CASSAHSIDRSYNEQFF.

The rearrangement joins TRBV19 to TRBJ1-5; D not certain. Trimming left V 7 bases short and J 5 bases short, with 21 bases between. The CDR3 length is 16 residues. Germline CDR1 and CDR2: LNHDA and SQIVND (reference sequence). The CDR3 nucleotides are TGTGCCAGTACGGGCGGGCGCTCTGGGCTCGATCAGCCCCAGCATTTT. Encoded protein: CASTGGRSGLDQPQHF.

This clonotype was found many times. The CDR3 region has the DNA TGCAGCGTTGCAAAGGGGACTAGCACAGATACGCAGTATTTT. Its translation: CSVAKGTSTDTQYF. The chain joins TRBV29-1 to TRBJ2-3, with D possibly TRBD2 on 6 matching bases. This CDR3 is 14 amino acids long. Trimming took 4 bases from V and 0 from J, leaving 11 bases between them. Per germline, CDR1 SQVTM and CDR2 ANQGSEA.

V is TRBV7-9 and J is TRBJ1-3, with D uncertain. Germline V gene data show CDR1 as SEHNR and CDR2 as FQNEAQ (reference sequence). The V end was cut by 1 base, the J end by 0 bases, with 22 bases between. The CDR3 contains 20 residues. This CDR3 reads CASSLDFGLILRNSGNTIYF. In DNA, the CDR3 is TGTGCCAGCAGCTTAGATTTCGGGTTGATTTTACGCAACTCTGGAAACACCATATATTTT.

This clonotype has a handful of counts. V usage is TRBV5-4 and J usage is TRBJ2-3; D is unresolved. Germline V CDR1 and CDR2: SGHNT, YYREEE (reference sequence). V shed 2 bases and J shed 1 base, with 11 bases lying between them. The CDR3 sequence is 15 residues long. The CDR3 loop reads CASSFPTGGTDTQYF. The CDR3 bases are TGTGCCAGCAGCTTCCCCACCGGCGGCACAGATACGCAGTATTTT.

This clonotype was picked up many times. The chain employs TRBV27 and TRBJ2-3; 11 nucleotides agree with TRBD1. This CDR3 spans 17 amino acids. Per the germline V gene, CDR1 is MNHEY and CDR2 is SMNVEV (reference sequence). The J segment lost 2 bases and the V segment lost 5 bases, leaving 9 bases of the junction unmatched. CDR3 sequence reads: CASSRGQGAGITDTQYF. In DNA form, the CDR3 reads TGTGCCAGCAGTCGAGGACAGGGGGCCGGTATCACAGATACGCAGTATTTT.

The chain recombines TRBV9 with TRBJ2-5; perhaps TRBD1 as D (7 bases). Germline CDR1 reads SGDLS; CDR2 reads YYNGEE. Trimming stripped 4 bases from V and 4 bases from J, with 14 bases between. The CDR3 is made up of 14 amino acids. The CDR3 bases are TGTGCCAGCAGCTCGGGGGACAGCTCAGAGACCCAGTACTTC. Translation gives CASSSGDSSETQYF.

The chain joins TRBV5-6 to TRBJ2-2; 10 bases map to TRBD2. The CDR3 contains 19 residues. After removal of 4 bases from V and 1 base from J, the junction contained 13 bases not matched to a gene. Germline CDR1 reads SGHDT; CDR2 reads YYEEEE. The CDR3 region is CASSPATGLAGVNTGELFF. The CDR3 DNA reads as TGTGCCAGCAGCCCGGCGACTGGGCTAGCGGGGGTGAACACCGGGGAGCTGTTTTTT.